A selection of T cell receptor beta chains follows, all from one sample in a study of blood T cell repertoires in COVID-19. Clones were sequenced by immunoSEQ multiplex PCR, and TCRdb holds only the in-frame ones, with some missing. The sample carries a few hundred thousand clones, about 90% recorded once. The sample comprised peripheral blood. These receptors all stem from a woman aged 25 to 39 with COVID-19, enrolled during active disease. Each CDR3 is given with its conserved first and last residue. Fields, in order: CDR3 protein, CDR3 DNA, clone size, J gene, D gene, V gene. The D gene is left open where the match is weak. Not all rows give a size; the values are once, few, many and, for expanded clones, a class.

CDR3 protein: CASSIGTSGAYEQYF
CDR3 DNA: TGTGCCAGTAGTATCGGGACTAGCGGAGCGTACGAGCAGTACTTC
clone size: once
J gene: TRBJ2-7
D gene: TRBD2
V gene: TRBV19

CDR3 protein: CASSDRRGLEETQYF
CDR3 DNA: TGCGCCAGCAGTGACCGGCGGGGCCTCGAAGAGACCCAGTACTTC
clone size: once
J gene: TRBJ2-5
D gene: NA
V gene: TRBV10-2

CDR3 protein: CASSRGGSSYEQYF
CDR3 DNA: TGTGCCAGCAGTAGGGGAGGAAGCTCCTACGAGCAGTACTTC
clone size: NA
J gene: TRBJ2-7
D gene: NA
V gene: TRBV6-5

CDR3 protein: CASSSGGGGLIGANVLTF
CDR3 DNA: TGTGCCAGCAGTTCGGGAGGAGGGGGGCTGATAGGGGCCAACGTCCTGACTTTC
clone size: once
J gene: TRBJ2-6
D gene: NA
V gene: TRBV28

CDR3 protein: CASSSPAGTGGKLFF
CDR3 DNA: TGTGCCAGCAGTTCCCCCGCCGGGACAGGGGGCAAACTGTTTTTT
clone size: once
J gene: TRBJ1-4
D gene: TRBD1
V gene: TRBV6-2/TRBV6-3

CDR3 protein: CASRLVGQGYEQYF
CDR3 DNA: TGTGCCAGCAGACTCGTGGGACAGGGGTACGAGCAGTACTTC
clone size: few
J gene: TRBJ2-7
D gene: TRBD1
V gene: TRBV2

CDR3 protein: CASSLVSGGHQPQHF
CDR3 DNA: TGTGCCAGCAGCTTGGTTTCAGGGGGCCATCAGCCCCAGCATTTT
clone size: NA
J gene: TRBJ1-5
D gene: TRBD1
V gene: TRBV7-2

CDR3 protein: CSVGQGTEAFF
CDR3 DNA: TGCAGCGTTGGACAGGGGACTGAAGCTTTCTTT
clone size: once
J gene: TRBJ1-1
D gene: TRBD1
V gene: TRBV29-1

CDR3 protein: CASSSGQGAPYEQYF
CDR3 DNA: TGTGCCAGCAGCTCGGGACAGGGGGCGCCCTACGAGCAGTACTTC
clone size: NA
J gene: TRBJ2-7
D gene: TRBD1
V gene: TRBV5-5

CDR3 protein: CASSPELPRGEQYF
CDR3 DNA: TGTGCCAGCAGCCCAGAACTACCCCGTGGCGAGCAGTACTTC
clone size: NA
J gene: TRBJ2-7
D gene: NA
V gene: TRBV9

CDR3 protein: CASSYRGDTGELFF
CDR3 DNA: TGTGCCAGCAGTTACAGGGGGGACACCGGGGAGCTGTTTTTT
clone size: NA
J gene: TRBJ2-2
D gene: TRBD1
V gene: TRBV2

CDR3 protein: CASSYLPPVDEQFF
CDR3 DNA: TGTGCCAGCAGTTACCTGCCCCCGGTAGATGAGCAGTTCTTC
clone size: once
J gene: TRBJ2-1
D gene: NA
V gene: TRBV6-2/TRBV6-3

CDR3 protein: CSVETGLYEQYF
CDR3 DNA: TGCAGCGTCGAGACAGGGCTCTACGAGCAGTACTTC
clone size: NA
J gene: TRBJ2-7
D gene: TRBD1
V gene: TRBV29-1

CDR3 protein: CASSPSGSSSYEQYF
CDR3 DNA: TGTGCCAGTAGCCCATCTGGCTCTAGCTCCTACGAGCAGTACTTC
clone size: NA
J gene: TRBJ2-7
D gene: NA
V gene: TRBV19

CDR3 protein: CAWTTDRFSGNTIYF
CDR3 DNA: TGTGCCTGGACCACAGACAGGTTCTCTGGAAACACCATATATTTT
clone size: NA
J gene: TRBJ1-3
D gene: NA
V gene: TRBV30

CDR3 protein: CASSHQRERTTDTQYF
CDR3 DNA: TGTGCCAGCAGCCACCAGCGGGAGCGAACCACAGATACGCAGTATTTT
clone size: once
J gene: TRBJ2-3
D gene: TRBD2
V gene: TRBV5-4

CDR3 protein: CAISDPGQGAYEQYF
CDR3 DNA: TGTGCCATCAGTGACCCGGGACAGGGGGCTTACGAGCAGTACTTC
clone size: NA
J gene: TRBJ2-7
D gene: TRBD1
V gene: TRBV10-3

CDR3 protein: CAWSWLAGVGSGANVLTF
CDR3 DNA: TGTGCCTGGAGCTGGCTAGCGGGAGTTGGCTCTGGGGCCAACGTCCTGACTTTC
clone size: few
J gene: TRBJ2-6
D gene: TRBD2
V gene: TRBV30

CDR3 protein: CASSLAGLTYEQYF
CDR3 DNA: TGTGCCAGTTCCTTAGCGGGGTTGACCTACGAGCAGTACTTC
clone size: NA
J gene: TRBJ2-7
D gene: TRBD2
V gene: TRBV19

CDR3 protein: CASSAGGSAEAFF
CDR3 DNA: TGCGCCAGCAGTGCTGGCGGGTCAGCTGAAGCTTTCTTT
clone size: NA
J gene: TRBJ1-1
D gene: NA
V gene: TRBV10-2